This T cell receptor (beta chain) was retrieved from a study of cytomegalovirus exposure and HLA in healthy donors. For this clone: Its antigen is unidentified.

Study-wide findings and caveats: Another analysis was done later, and it associated around 16,000 TCR beta sequences with HLA alleles at 0.05 false discovery rate. Information on immune exposure was restricted to one variable (CMV serostatus).

Primers for the PCR totalled 60 Vbeta and 13 Jbeta. In the authors' workflow: There were about 80 million unique TCR beta chains by a later count, and approximately 11 million of them were shared. The assay was immunoSEQ multiplex PCR, and TCRdb's table has in-frame clones only and misses some. That table is the source of V, J and clone size, and D and trimming were worked out from the DNA. The sample contains 190,000 or so clones, roughly four fifths of which appear only once. Nominally healthy donors provided the samples, though records likely missed some immune exposures. The sequence derives from a man in his fifties in good health and CMV-seronegative. The sequenced material came from PBMCs.

For the CDR3, the DNA is TGTGCCAGCAGCACCGGGACAAGGATGTCTGAAGCTTTCTTT. Its protein is CASSTGTRMSEAFF. The V and J genes are TRBV28 and TRBJ1-1, with a weak D call TRBD1 (6 bases). This CDR3 contains 14 residues. The ends were cut back, 6 bases at V and 6 bases at J, with 17 bases in the middle. Germline loops: CDR1 MDHEN, CDR2 SYDVKM.